This T cell receptor beta chain was captured by sequencing in a study of shared clonotypes between healthy human individuals. Whole-study results and caveats: The genetic and exposure-history diversity represented was limited by few donors.

In regard to this clone: Its antigen remains unidentified.

Germline V CDR1 and CDR2: MNHNY, SVGAGI (reference sequence). V was cut by 6 bases and J by 7 bases, with 16 bases left in between. The CDR3 spans 14 residues. At deep level, the assay was performed. Generated by immunoSEQ multiplex PCR, the TCRdb table keeps only in-frame clones and is missing some. The sample lists about half a million clones, approximately 77% occurring once. The receptor's source is a woman aged 35 to 49 in good health. Some clones in this sample may be carry-over from other donors' samples. Sequencing was done on a sample of PBMCs. This chain joins TRBV6-6 and TRBJ1-5; D gene unclear. As DNA, the CDR3 is TGTGCCAGCAGACAAACCAGGTCCGGACAGCCCCAGCATTTT. Its protein product is CASRQTRSGQPQHF.